These 23 T cell receptor beta chains share one sample of origin, sequenced in a study of regulatory T cells in long-lasting Graves disease. Library construction for TCR beta used iRepertoire HTBI primers and Arm-PCR of CDR3 regions. TCRdb processed the multiplex PCR reads anew with MiXCR; each CDR3 protein has one entry. This table holds hundreds of thousands of distinct CDR3 sequences, around 21% found once. The sample's time point: persistent/refractory GD, antithyroid drugs over 5 years with positive TRAb. Making the TCR library involved RNA that had been extracted from PBMCs. Sequences were derived from peripheral blood mononuclear cells (PBMCs), sampled when the disease was refractory, from a patient treated with antithyroid drugs. These receptors were taken from a female donor with Graves disease.

V usage is TRBV27 and J usage is TRBJ2-7; D is undetermined. The CDR3 contains 12 residues. V dropped 6 bases and J dropped 7 bases, with 13 bases sitting between them. Per germline, CDR1 MNHEY and CDR2 SMNVEV (reference sequence). The CDR3 DNA is TGTGCCAGCAGCAATGCAATTGGGGAGCAGTACTTC. This translates into CASSNAIGEQYF.

V is TRBV14 and J is TRBJ2-2; D ambiguous. Germline V gene lookup returns CDR1 SGHDN and CDR2 FVKESK. The CDR3 consists of 13 residues. Trimming took off 4 bases at V and 7 bases at J, with 10 bases between the two ends. CDR3 sequence (DNA): TGTGCCAGCAGCCCTCTGACTGGCGGGGAGCTGTTTTTT. Translation gives CASSPLTGGELFF. The full variable domain, completed using reference TRBV14 and TRBJ2-2, is EAGVTQFPSHSVIEKGQTVTLRCDPISGHDNLYWYRRVMGKEIKFLLHFVKESKQDESGMPNNRFLAERTGGTYSTLKVQPAELEDSGVYFCASSPLTGGELFFGEGSRLTVL.

This clonotype has a handful of counts. The chain carries TRBV6-1 and TRBJ2-1; D ambiguous. Trimming removed 6 bases at V and 0 bases at J, with 9 bases between. The CDR3 covers 14 residues. Looked up from germline, CDR1 is MNHNS and CDR2 is SASEGT. The CDR3 protein is CASSDWASYNEQFF. CDR3 DNA: TGTGCCAGCAGCGACTGGGCCTCCTACAATGAGCAGTTCTTC.

This clonotype was seen a single time. V gene TRBV28 combines with J gene TRBJ2-3; D gene unclear. Per germline, CDR1 MDHEN and CDR2 SYDVKM. The CDR3 is 12 amino acids. V gave up 3 bases and J gave up 6 bases, with 7 bases separating them. The CDR3 DNA follows: TGTGCCAGCAGTTTTAGAACCGATACGCAGTATTTT. Protein sequence: CASSFRTDTQYF.

The rearrangement joins TRBV7-9 to TRBJ2-4; D is perhaps TRBD1 (5 bases). V was trimmed by 0 bases and J by 1 base, leaving 10 bases between them. This CDR3 is built from 16 residues. The germline V gene has CDR1 SEHNR and CDR2 FQNEAQ (reference sequence). The CDR3 sequence is CASSLAAGPAKNIQYF. Here the CDR3 DNA reads TGTGCCAGCAGCTTAGCTGCAGGGCCGGCCAAAAACATTCAGTACTTC.

This sequence joins TRBV27 and TRBJ2-1, with TRBD2 identical over 8 bases. Germline assignment: CDR1 MNHEY and CDR2 SMNVEV (reference sequence). The CDR3 has 15 amino acids. V was clipped by 7 bases and J by 5 bases; unmatched bases: 10. CDR3 coding DNA: TGTGCCAGCACCTCAAGCGGGAGTGGGAACAATGAGCAGTTCTTC. It encodes CASTSSGSGNNEQFF.

This clonotype has a handful of counts. This chain links TRBV9 with TRBJ2-2; 10 nucleotides agree with TRBD2. The CDR3 is made up of 17 amino acids. Germline V gives CDR1 SGDLS, CDR2 YYNGEE. V was clipped by 4 bases and J by 7 bases; unmatched bases: 13. CDR3 sequence reads: CASSSTPGLAIGGELFF. CDR3 nucleotides: TGTGCCAGCAGCTCAACTCCGGGACTAGCGATTGGCGGGGAGCTGTTTTTT. Combining the CDR3 with reference TRBV9 and TRBJ2-2 gives the whole variable domain DSGVTQTPKHLITATGQRVTLRCSPRSGDLSVYWYQQSLDQGLQFLIQYYNGEERAKGNILERFSAQQFPDLHSELNLSSLELGDSALYFCASSSTPGLAIGGELFFGEGSRLTVL.

The chain links TRBV7-2 to TRBJ2-3; the D is unclear. Deletions cut 0 bases from V and 2 bases from J, with 9 bases between. Germline V CDR1 and CDR2: SGHTA, FQGNSA. The CDR3 totals 15 residues. CDR3 nucleotides: TGTGCCAGCAGCTTAGCCGGCAGCGTCACAGATACGCAGTATTTT. Translated: CASSLAGSVTDTQYF.

This clonotype has just one count. The chain is built from TRBV19 and TRBJ2-5, with D perhaps matching TRBD1 or TRBD2 (6 bases each). From germline, CDR1 is LNHDA and CDR2 SQIVND (reference sequence). V lost 5 bases to trimming and J lost 10 bases, with 26 bases between them. This CDR3 has 16 residues. The CDR3 DNA is TGTGCCAGTAGTCCCGGGGGCACAGCGGGTGCCGTTGGCCAGTACTTC. It is translated as CASSPGGTAGAVGQYF.

Comments on this clonotype: At one end the junction does not follow the germline gene, possibly because of a read error. The CDR3 sequence: CAGSISGGREKLFF. CDR3 DNA: TGTGCCGGTAGTATTTCAGGGGGCCGGGAAAAACTGTTTTTT. J is TRBJ1-4 and V is TRBV19; TRBD1 matches 8 bases. CDR1 is LNHDA, CDR2 SQIVND, per germline (reference sequence). The CDR3 is made up of 14 amino acids.

This clonotype occurred many times. The V call is TRBV7-9, the J call TRBJ2-7; perhaps TRBD2 as D (6 bases). V was cut by 2 bases and J by 5 bases, with 13 bases left in between. The CDR3 extends over 14 amino acids. Looked up from germline, CDR1 is SEHNR and CDR2 is FQNEAQ (reference sequence). The CDR3 nucleotides are TGTGCCAGCAGCTTATTTGGCGGGAACGACGAGCAGTACTTC. Its protein is CASSLFGGNDEQYF.

This clonotype was counted many times. The chain couples TRBV12-3 or TRBV12-4 to TRBJ1-6; D not resolved. This CDR3 contains 12 residues. V gave up 3 bases and J gave up 8 bases, with 5 bases separating them. For the CDR3, the DNA is TGTGCCAGCAGTTTCGGGGATTCACCCCTCCACTTT. It encodes CASSFGDSPLHF.

The table lists this clonotype with a few counts. The chain combines TRBV30 with TRBJ1-5; 7 bases align to TRBD1. Trimming took 2 bases from V and 5 from J; bases not matched to a gene: 6. This CDR3 has 14 amino acids. Germline V gene sequence: CDR1 GTSNPN, CDR2 SVGIG (reference sequence). The CDR3 protein is CAWSKGGADQPQHF. The CDR3, as DNA: TGTGCCTGGAGTAAAGGGGGCGCGGATCAGCCCCAGCATTTT.

This clonotype was detected many times. The rearrangement uses TRBV27 and TRBJ1-1; D remains ambiguous. Per the germline V gene, CDR1 is MNHEY and CDR2 is SMNVEV (reference sequence). The CDR3 spans 13 residues. V was clipped by 6 bases and J by 3 bases, with 11 bases between them. The CDR3, as DNA: TGTGCCAGCAGATTAACTCGGTACACTGAAGCTTTCTTT. This encodes CASRLTRYTEAFF.

This clonotype was seen many times. This rearrangement joins TRBV18 to TRBJ1-1; D is unclear. Germline V CDR1 and CDR2: KGHSH, LQKENI. CDR3 length equals 13 residues. The germline V and J ends were trimmed by 0 bases and 7 bases, with 9 bases remaining between them. CDR3 sequence reads: CASSPPSGIEAFF. The CDR3 DNA is TGTGCCAGCTCACCACCCTCAGGAATTGAAGCTTTCTTT.

This clonotype was counted only a few times. This chain joins TRBV5-1 and TRBJ1-5; D might be TRBD1 (5 bases). This CDR3 comprises 15 residues. Germline CDR1 is SGHRS and CDR2 is YFSETQ. V shed 0 bases and J shed 4 bases, with 11 bases lying between them. The CDR3 loop reads CASSLDGGGNQPQHF. In DNA, the CDR3 is TGCGCCAGCAGCTTGGATGGGGGGGGGAATCAGCCCCAGCATTTT.

The V gene is TRBV5-1, the J gene TRBJ2-7, with a possible D match to TRBD2 (5 bases). This CDR3 has 15 amino acids. Trimming left V 4 bases short and J 2 bases short, with 16 bases between. From germline, CDR1 is SGHRS and CDR2 YFSETQ. CDR3: CASSPTDFRPYEQYF. In DNA form, the CDR3 reads TGCGCCAGCAGCCCGACGGACTTTCGTCCCTACGAGCAGTACTTC.

The sample holds a few counts of this clonotype. This sequence joins TRBV28 and TRBJ2-1, with TRBD2 matching 10 bases. The V segment lost 5 bases and the J segment 3 bases; nucleotides outside the gene matches: 4. The CDR3 is 15 residues long. Germline assignment: CDR1 MDHEN and CDR2 SYDVKM. The CDR3 DNA sequence: TGTGCCAGCAGTCCTAGCGGGAGCGGCTACAATGAGCAGTTCTTC. This codes for CASSPSGSGYNEQFF.

This clonotype was seen at least ten times. The V gene is TRBV6-1, the J gene TRBJ1-4; 7 bases agree with TRBD1. Germline CDR1 reads MNHNS; CDR2 reads SASEGT. The J segment lost 0 bases and the V segment lost 6 bases, leaving 19 bases of the junction unmatched. The CDR3 is made up of 20 amino acids. CDR3 loop: CASRRTRQGSPYPTNEKLFF. CDR3 DNA sequence: TGTGCCAGCAGAAGAACCCGACAGGGTTCCCCTTACCCAACTAATGAAAAACTGTTTTTT.

This clonotype was detected many times. The chain employs TRBV6-1 and TRBJ1-1; 9 bases are shared with TRBD1. The CDR3 is made up of 13 amino acids. CDR1 MNHNS and CDR2 SASEGT come from the germline V gene. V trimming: 7 bases; J trimming: 7 bases; junction bases outside the gene matches: 7. CDR3 bases: TGTGCCAGCAAAGGACAGGGGTTGGATGAAGCTTTCTTT. Its translation is CASKGQGLDEAFF.

There are a few counts of this clonotype. The chain is built from TRBV19 and TRBJ1-1; no definite D call. The CDR3 length is 15 residues. Trimming stripped 5 bases from V and 1 base from J, with 14 bases between. Germline CDR1 reads LNHDA; CDR2 reads SQIVND (reference sequence). CDR3 region: CASSLEVRENTEAFF. CDR3 in DNA: TGTGCCAGTAGTCTCGAAGTCCGGGAGAACACTGAAGCTTTCTTT.

V gene TRBV29-1 combines with J gene TRBJ2-7; either TRBD1 or TRBD2 may supply D (5 bases each). Trimming removed 1 base from V and 2 bases from J, with 15 bases in between. This CDR3 spans 15 amino acids. Germline CDR1 and CDR2: SQVTM and ANQGSEA. DNA for the CDR3: TGCAGCGTTGAAGGGGACGGAAAGCTCACCTACGAGCAGTACTTC. This codes for CSVEGDGKLTYEQYF.

This clonotype appeared many times. The chain links TRBV12-5 to TRBJ1-2; D unresolved. The germline CDR1 and CDR2 sequences are LGHNT and FRNRAP. CDR3 length: 13 residues. V was clipped by 1 base and J by 6 bases, with 9 bases between them. Written as DNA, the CDR3 is TGTGCTAGTGGTTTGGAGGGCGGAGATGGCTACACCTTC. Its protein is CASGLEGGDGYTF. The whole variable domain, filled in from reference TRBV12-5 and TRBJ1-2, reads DARVTQTPRHKVTEMGQEVTMRCQPILGHNTVFWYRQTMMQGLELLAYFRNRAPLDDSGMPKDRFSAEMPDATLATLKIQPSEPRDSAVYFCASGLEGGDGYTFGSGTRLTVV.